This entry concerns a single TCR beta chain. It has no known antigen specificity. The germline gene is not matched at one end of the junction; a read error may be the cause. The data were obtained in a study of tumor-infiltrating lymphocytes in primary liver carcinoma listed by TCRdb under 2017. For the study in its entirety: Surgical resection was performed in China between November 2015 and 2016 on four to six patients with histopathologically diagnosed primary liver carcinoma. A total of approximately 35 specimens from 5 patients, comprising around 25 tumor regions, 5 adjacent noncancerous liver tissues and 5 peripheral blood samples, were covered by TCRbeta repertoire sequencing. Roughly 3.65 to 8 million productive TCRbeta reads were obtained per sample, and no significant difference in read depth was found between tissue types. Of the five patients, three men and two women aged 30 to 69 years, four had hepatocellular carcinoma and one had combined HCC and intrahepatic cholangiocarcinoma. Technical replicate repertoires showed high reproducibility, with mean shared-clone rates near 0.89 and correlation coefficients above 0.95. Across five regions of each liver tumor, along with adjacent normal tissue and blood, the study brought together TCRbeta repertoire sequencing, expression microarrays and whole-exome sequencing. The five patients had tumors staged T1-T3 N0M0, with maximum diameters ranging from about 4.2 to 11 cm. The paper as a whole reports these results and caveats: Only 4 or 5 patients were included in the study, and the authors note that the findings should be validated in a larger study. The top 250 clones accounted for a significantly greater share of the repertoire in tumors than in blood (p = 0.039). Since the samples were bulk and unsorted, there was no way to compare CD4+ and CD8+ T cell repertoires. Only the TCR beta chain was sequenced, which likely underestimates true repertoire diversity because unpaired alpha chains were not captured. Repertoire overlap was found to be higher between tumor regions (mean around 35%) than between tumor-adjacent (around 17%) or tumor-blood (about 15%) pairs, consistent with antigen-driven expansion.

The CDR3 goes from the cysteine to the phenylalanine over 15 residues. Of the read, only the CDR3 DNA is kept; its 45 bases are in frame from base 1. According to the germline V gene, CDR1 reads MNHEY and CDR2 reads SVGEGT. TRIzol reagent was used to extract blood RNA from unsorted whole blood, while the DNeasy Blood & Tissue kit provided the germline DNA. At the time of sampling, the patients were treatment-naive and had chronic HBV infection. Before surgery, about 3.9 milliliters of peripheral blood were drawn into K2EDTA tubes. TCRbeta-specific cDNA was reverse-transcribed from roughly 500 ng total RNA using a constant-region primer and ProtoScript II reverse transcriptase. The TCRbeta libraries were prepared through three rounds of nested multiplex PCR following a slightly modified ARM-PCR procedure. Each of the first two PCR rounds ran for roughly 9 cycles using multiplex TRBV1-TRBV30 forward primers together with a Cbeta reverse primer. Sample barcodes and Illumina adapters were attached in a final 25-cycle PCR using Deep VentR polymerase. Before sequencing, amplicons of 200-500 bp were gel-purified using a QIAquick gel extraction kit. An Illumina HiSeq 2500 was used to sequence the TCRbeta amplicons with 250-bp paired-end reads. As for how the authors treated the data: Quality trimming of reads was performed with Trimmomatic v0.33, and paired reads were merged with FLASH v1.2.11 so that full CDR3 sequences could be recovered. V, D and J germline segments were assigned to the rearranged TCRbeta sequences by MiGEC v1.2.1b. Clonotype statistics, along with Shannon-Wiener diversity indices, were calculated using VDJtools v1.0.0. To reduce sampling bias, subsequent analyses other than the diversity analysis used only the 250 most abundant clonotypes in each sample. Through fastp at Q25 and MiXCR, TCRdb rebuilt clones from the public reads, retaining in-frame beta chains. When rows share a CDR3 protein, they turn into one entry using the most common DNA and genes. The V and J calls come from TCRdb's annotation, not from the publication. Here the sample has about 310,000 distinct CDR3 sequences; 50% to 60% occur a single time. The ten biggest clones cover more than 15% of the sample.

The source is a woman under 40 with primary liver carcinoma and hepatitis B virus infection. Sequencing used peripheral blood. The receptor chain draws on TRBV6-2 or TRBV6-3 and TRBJ2-1; no D segment can be confidently identified. The CDR3 protein is CASNYTRLTNNEQFF. The bases read TGTGCCAGCAATTACACCCGGCTGACGAACAATGAGCAGTTCTTC.